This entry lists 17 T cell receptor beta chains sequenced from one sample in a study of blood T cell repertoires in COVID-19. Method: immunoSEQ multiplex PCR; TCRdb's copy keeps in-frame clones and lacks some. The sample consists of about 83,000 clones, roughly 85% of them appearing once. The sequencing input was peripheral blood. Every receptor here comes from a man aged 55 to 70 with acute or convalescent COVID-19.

Written as DNA, the CDR3 is TGTGCCAGCAGTCAGCAGGGGGCCTATGGCTACACCTTC. It translates to CASSQQGAYGYTF. V is TRBV12-3 or TRBV12-4 and J is TRBJ1-2; 8 bases are shared with TRBD1. J was trimmed by 4 bases and V by 5 bases; bases with no gene match: 3. This CDR3 comprises 13 residues.

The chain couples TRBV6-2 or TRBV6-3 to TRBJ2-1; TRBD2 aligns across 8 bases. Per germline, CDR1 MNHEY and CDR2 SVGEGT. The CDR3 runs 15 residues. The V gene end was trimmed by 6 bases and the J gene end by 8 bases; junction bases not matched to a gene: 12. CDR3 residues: CASSSGGGGSDEQFF. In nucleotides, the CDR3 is TGTGCCAGCAGCTCGGGAGGGGGGGGCAGCGATGAGCAGTTCTTC.

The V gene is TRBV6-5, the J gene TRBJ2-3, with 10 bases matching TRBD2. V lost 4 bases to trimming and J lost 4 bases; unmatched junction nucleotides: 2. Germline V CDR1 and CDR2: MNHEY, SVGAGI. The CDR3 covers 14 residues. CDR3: CASSSSGGADTQYF. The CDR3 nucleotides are TGTGCCAGCAGTTCAAGCGGGGGGGCAGATACGCAGTATTTT.

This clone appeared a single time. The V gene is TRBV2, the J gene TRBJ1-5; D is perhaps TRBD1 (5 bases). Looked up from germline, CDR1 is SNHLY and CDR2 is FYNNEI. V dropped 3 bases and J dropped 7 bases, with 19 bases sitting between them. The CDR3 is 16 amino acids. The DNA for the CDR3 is TGTGCCAGCAGTGACAAGGACAAATGGTTGAGGCAGCCCCAGCATTTT. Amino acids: CASSDKDKWLRQPQHF.

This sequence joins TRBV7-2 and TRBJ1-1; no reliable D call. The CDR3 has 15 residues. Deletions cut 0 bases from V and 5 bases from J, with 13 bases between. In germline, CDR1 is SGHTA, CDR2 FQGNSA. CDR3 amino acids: CASSLATDGGTEAFF. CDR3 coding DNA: TGTGCCAGCAGCTTAGCCACGGACGGAGGGACTGAAGCTTTCTTT.

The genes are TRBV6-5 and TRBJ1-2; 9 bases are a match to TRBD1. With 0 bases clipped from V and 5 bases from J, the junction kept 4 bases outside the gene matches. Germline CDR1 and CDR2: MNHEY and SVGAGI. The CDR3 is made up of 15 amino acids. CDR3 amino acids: CASSYSTGGAYGYTF. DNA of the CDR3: TGTGCCAGCAGTTACTCTACAGGGGGCGCGTATGGCTACACCTTC.

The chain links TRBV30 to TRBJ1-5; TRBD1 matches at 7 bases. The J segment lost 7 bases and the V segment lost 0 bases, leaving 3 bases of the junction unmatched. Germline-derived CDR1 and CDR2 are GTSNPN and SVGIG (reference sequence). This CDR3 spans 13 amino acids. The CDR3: CAWSVQGKQPQHF. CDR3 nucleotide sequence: TGTGCCTGGAGTGTACAGGGGAAACAGCCCCAGCATTTT.

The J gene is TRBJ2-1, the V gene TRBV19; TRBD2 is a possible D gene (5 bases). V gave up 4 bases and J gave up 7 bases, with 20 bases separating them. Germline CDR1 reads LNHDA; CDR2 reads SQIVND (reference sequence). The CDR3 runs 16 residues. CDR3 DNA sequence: TGTGCCAGTAGTACTCCCCCTCCCACCCGCGGGAATGAGCAGTTCTTC. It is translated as CASSTPPPTRGNEQFF.

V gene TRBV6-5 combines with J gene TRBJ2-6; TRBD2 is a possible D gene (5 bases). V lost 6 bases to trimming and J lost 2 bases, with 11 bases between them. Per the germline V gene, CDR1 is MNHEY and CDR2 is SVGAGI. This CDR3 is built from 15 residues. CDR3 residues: CASSLGVTGANVLTF. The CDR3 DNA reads TGTGCCAGCAGCCTCGGGGTAACTGGGGCCAACGTCCTGACTTTC.

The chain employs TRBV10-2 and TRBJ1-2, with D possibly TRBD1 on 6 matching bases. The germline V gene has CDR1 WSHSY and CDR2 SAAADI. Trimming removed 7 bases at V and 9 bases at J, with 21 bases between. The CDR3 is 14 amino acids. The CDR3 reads CASTSHRDGFRYTF. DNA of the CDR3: TGCGCCAGCACAAGTCACAGGGACGGTTTCCGCTACACCTTC.

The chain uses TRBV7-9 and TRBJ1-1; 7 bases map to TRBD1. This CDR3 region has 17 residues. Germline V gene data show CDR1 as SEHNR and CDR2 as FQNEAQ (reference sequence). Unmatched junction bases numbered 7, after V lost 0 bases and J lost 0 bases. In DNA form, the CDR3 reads TGTGCCAGCAGCTTAGCTACTTGGACAGGTATGAACACTGAAGCTTTCTTT. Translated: CASSLATWTGMNTEAFF.

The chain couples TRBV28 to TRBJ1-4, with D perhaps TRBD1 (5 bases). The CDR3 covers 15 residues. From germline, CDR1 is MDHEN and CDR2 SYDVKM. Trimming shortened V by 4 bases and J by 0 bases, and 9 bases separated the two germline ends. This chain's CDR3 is CASSSRVSTNEKLFF. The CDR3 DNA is TGTGCCAGCAGTTCCAGGGTTTCAACTAATGAAAAACTGTTTTTT.

The CDR3 DNA follows: TGCAGCGTCGGGGGACAGCGATCAGATACGCAGTATTTT. This translates into CSVGGQRSDTQYF. The genes are TRBV29-1 and TRBJ2-3; D possibly corresponds to TRBD1 (7 bases). V was shortened by 6 bases and J by 4 bases, with 14 bases between the two germline ends. The CDR3 is 13 amino acids. CDR1 and CDR2 from the germline V gene are SQVTM and ANQGSEA.

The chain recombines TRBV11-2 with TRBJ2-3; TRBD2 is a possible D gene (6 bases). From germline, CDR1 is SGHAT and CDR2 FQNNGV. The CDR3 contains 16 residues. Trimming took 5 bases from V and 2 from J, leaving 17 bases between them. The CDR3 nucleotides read TGTGCCAGCAGCGCCGGGGGAGCGGCCTTCACAGATACGCAGTATTTT. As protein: CASSAGGAAFTDTQYF.

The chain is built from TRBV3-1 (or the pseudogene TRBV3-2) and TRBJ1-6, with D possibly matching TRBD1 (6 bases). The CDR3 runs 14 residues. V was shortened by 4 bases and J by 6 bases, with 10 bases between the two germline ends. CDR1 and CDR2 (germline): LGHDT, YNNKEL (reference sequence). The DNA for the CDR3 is TGTGCCAGCAGCCCTGGACAGAGTAATTCACCCCTCCACTTT. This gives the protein CASSPGQSNSPLHF.

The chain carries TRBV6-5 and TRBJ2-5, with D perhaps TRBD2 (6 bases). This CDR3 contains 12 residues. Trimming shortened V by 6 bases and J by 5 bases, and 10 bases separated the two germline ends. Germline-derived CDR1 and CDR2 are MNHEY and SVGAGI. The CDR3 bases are TGTGCCAGCAGGGGGGACTCCGAGACCCAGTACTTC. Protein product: CASRGDSETQYF.

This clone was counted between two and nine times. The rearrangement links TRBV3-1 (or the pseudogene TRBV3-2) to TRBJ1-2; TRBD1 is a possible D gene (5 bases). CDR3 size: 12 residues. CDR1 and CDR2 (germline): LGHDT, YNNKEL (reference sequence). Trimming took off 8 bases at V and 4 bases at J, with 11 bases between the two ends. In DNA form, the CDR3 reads TGTGCCAGCTGGGGGGGAATCTATGGCTACACCTTC. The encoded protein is CASWGGIYGYTF.